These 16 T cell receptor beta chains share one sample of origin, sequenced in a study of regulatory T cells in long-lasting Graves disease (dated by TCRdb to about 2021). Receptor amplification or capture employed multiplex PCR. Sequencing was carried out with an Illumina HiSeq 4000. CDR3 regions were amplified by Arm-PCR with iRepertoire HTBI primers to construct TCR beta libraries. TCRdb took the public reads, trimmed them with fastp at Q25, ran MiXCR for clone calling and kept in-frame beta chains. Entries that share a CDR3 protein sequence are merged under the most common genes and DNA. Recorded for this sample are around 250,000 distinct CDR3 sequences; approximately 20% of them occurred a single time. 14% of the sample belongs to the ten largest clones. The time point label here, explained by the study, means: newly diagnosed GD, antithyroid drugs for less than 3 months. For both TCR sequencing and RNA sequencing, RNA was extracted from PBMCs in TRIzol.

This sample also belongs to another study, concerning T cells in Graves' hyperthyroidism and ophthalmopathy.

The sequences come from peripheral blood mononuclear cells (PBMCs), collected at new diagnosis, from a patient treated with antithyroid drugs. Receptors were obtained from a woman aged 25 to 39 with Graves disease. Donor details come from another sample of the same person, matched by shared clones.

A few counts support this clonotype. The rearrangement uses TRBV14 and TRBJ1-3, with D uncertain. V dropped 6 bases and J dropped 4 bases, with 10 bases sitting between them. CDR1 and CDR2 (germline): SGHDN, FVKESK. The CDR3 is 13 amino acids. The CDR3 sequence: CASRINQGNTIYF. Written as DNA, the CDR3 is TGTGCCAGCAGGATCAACCAGGGAAACACCATATATTTT. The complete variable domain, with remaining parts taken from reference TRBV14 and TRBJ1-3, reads EAGVTQFPSHSVIEKGQTVTLRCDPISGHDNLYWYRRVMGKEIKFLLHFVKESKQDESGMPNNRFLAERTGGTYSTLKVQPAELEDSGVYFCASRINQGNTIYFGEGSWLTVV.

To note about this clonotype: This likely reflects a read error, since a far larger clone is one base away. CDR3 amino acids: CASSESVTGGSGTEAFF. The CDR3 bases are TGTGCCAGCAGTGAGTCAGTGACAGGGGGCTCGGGCACTGAAGCTTTCTTT. The chain recombines TRBV6-1 with TRBJ1-1; 10 nucleotides line up with TRBD1. The V gene's germline CDR1 is MNHNS and CDR2 SASEGT. This CDR3 comprises 17 residues. V shed 3 bases and J 4 bases; nucleotides not matched to a gene: 11.

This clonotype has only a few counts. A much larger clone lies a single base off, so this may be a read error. Written as DNA, the CDR3 is TGCAGTGCTAGTCAGGGGCGTTGGACTGGAGCTTTCTTT. It specifies CSASQGRWTGAFF. This chain uses TRBV20-1 with TRBJ1-1, with D maybe TRBD1 (6 bases). This CDR3 region has 13 residues. The germline V gene has CDR1 DFQATT and CDR2 SNEGSKA (reference sequence).

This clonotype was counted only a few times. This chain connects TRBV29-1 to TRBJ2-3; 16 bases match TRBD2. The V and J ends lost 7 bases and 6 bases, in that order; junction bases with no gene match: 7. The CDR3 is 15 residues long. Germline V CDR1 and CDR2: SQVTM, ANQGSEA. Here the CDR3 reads CSAGTSGGVRDTQYF. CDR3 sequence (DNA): TGCAGCGCGGGGACTAGCGGGGGGGTACGGGATACGCAGTATTTT.

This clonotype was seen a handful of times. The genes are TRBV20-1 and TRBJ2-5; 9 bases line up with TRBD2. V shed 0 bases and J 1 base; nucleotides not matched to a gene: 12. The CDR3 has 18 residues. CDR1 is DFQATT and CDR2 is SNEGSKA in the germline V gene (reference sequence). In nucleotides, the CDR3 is TGCAGTGCTAGAGATACTAGCGGGCGTACGACGGGCCAAGAGACCCAGTACTTC. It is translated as CSARDTSGRTTGQETQYF.

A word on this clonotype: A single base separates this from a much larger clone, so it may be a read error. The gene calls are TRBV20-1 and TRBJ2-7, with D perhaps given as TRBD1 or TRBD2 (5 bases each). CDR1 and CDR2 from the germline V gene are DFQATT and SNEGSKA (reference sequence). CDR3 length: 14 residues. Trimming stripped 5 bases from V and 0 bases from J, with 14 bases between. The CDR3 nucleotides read TGCAGTGCTCGGGGCACCCACCGCTCCTACGAGCAGTACTTC. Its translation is CSARGTHRSYEQYF.

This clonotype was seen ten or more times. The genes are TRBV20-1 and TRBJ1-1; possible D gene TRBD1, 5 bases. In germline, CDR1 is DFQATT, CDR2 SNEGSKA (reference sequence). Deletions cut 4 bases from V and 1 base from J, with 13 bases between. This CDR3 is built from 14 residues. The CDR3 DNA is TGCAGTGCTATTGGTCCAGGGCAGAACACTGAAGCTTTCTTT. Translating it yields CSAIGPGQNTEAFF.

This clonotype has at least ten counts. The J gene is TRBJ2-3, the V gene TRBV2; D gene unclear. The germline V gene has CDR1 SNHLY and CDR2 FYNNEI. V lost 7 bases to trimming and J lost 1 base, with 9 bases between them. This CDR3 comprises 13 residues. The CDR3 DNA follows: TGTGCCAGCACCACTTCTGGCACAGATACGCAGTATTTT. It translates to CASTTSGTDTQYF.

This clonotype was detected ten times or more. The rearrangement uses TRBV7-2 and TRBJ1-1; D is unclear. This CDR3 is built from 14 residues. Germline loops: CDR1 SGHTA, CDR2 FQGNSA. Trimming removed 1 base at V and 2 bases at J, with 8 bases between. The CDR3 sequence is CASSLDRTNTEAFF. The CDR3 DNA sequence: TGTGCCAGCAGCTTAGACCGGACCAACACTGAAGCTTTCTTT.

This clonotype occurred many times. CDR3 sequence: CASSLNLRLAGGPSINEQFF. The DNA of the CDR3 is TGTGCCAGCAGCTTAAATCTGCGGCTAGCGGGGGGGCCTAGTATAAATGAGCAGTTCTTC. This rearrangement joins TRBV7-3 to TRBJ2-1; 12 bases are shared with TRBD2. Germline assignment: CDR1 SGHTA and CDR2 FQGTGA. Losses at the gene ends were 1 base for V and 7 bases for J; bases not matched to a gene: 17. There are 20 residues in the CDR3.

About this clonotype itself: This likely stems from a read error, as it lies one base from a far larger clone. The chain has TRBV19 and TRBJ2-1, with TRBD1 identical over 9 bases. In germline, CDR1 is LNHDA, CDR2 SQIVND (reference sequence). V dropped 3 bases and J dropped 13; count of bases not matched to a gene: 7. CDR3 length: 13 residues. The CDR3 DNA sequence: TGTGCCAGTAGTATGGACAGGGGAGAGACCCAGTTCTTC. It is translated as CASSMDRGETQFF.

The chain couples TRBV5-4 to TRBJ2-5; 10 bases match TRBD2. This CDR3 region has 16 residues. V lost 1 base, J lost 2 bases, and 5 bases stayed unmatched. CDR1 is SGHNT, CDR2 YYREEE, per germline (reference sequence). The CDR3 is CASSLPSGGPQETQYF. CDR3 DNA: TGTGCCAGCAGCTTGCCTAGCGGGGGACCTCAAGAGACCCAGTACTTC.

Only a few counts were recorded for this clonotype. CDR3 in amino acids: CASSLGGALGEETQYF. CDR3 nucleotides: TGTGCCAGCAGCTTGGGGGGGGCTCTAGGAGAAGAGACCCAGTACTTC. This sequence joins TRBV11-2 and TRBJ2-5, with a tentative D call TRBD2 (7 bases). This CDR3 spans 16 amino acids. Germline loops: CDR1 SGHAT, CDR2 FQNNGV. Trimming shortened V by 3 bases and J by 3 bases, and 17 bases separated the two germline ends. The full variable domain, rest sourced from reference TRBV11-2 and TRBJ2-5, is EAGVAQSPRYKIIEKRQSVAFWCNPISGHATLYWYQQILGQGPKLLIQFQNNGVVDDSQLPKDRFSAERLKGVDSTLKIQPAKLEDSAVYLCASSLGGALGEETQYFGPGTRLLVL.

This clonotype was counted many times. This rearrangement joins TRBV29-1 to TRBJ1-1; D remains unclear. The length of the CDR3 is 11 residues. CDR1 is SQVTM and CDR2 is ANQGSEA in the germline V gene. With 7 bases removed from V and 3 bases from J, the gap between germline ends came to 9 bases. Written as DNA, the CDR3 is TGCAGCGCCGTGAGGGACACTGAAGCTTTCTTT. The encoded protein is CSAVRDTEAFF.

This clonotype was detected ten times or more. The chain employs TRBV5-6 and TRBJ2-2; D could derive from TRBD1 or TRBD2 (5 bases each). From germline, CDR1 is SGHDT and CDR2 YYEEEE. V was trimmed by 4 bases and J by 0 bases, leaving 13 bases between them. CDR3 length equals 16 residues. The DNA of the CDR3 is TGTGCCAGCAGCCGACTATGGGGCGCGAACACCGGGGAGCTGTTTTTT. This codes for CASSRLWGANTGELFF.

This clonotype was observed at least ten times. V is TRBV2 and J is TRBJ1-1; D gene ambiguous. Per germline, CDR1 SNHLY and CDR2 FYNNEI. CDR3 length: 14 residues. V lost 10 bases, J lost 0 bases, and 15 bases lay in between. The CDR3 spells CATRAESMNTEAFF. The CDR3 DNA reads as TGTGCCACCCGGGCCGAGAGTATGAACACTGAAGCTTTCTTT.